One and the same sample provided the 30 T cell receptor beta chains below, sequenced in a study of response to subunit inactivated influenza vaccine. TCRdb passed the RT-PCR reads through MiXCR, listing each CDR3 protein once. The data hold roughly 700,000 distinct CDR3 sequences, with about 15% observed a single time. The sample was PBMCs from blood, taken about 14 days before vaccination. These receptors came from a man between 45 and 60 years old who received an inactivated influenza vaccine.

The chain recombines TRBV7-9 with TRBJ1-6; D remains unclear. V was trimmed by 2 bases and J by 1 base, leaving 6 bases between them. The CDR3 consists of 15 residues. CDR1 is SEHNR and CDR2 is FQNEAQ in the germline V gene (reference sequence). The CDR3 reads CASSLMGSYNSPLHF. The CDR3 DNA sequence: TGTGCCAGCAGCTTAATGGGGTCCTATAATTCACCCCTCCACTTT. Full variable domain (remainder filled in from reference TRBV7-9 and TRBJ1-6): DTGVSQNPRHKITKRGQNVTFRCDPISEHNRLYWYRQTLGQGPEFLTYFQNEAQLEKSRLLSDRFSAERPKGSFSTLEIQRTEQGDSAMYLCASSLMGSYNSPLHFGNGTRLTVT.

The sample holds many counts of this clonotype. The chain couples TRBV12-3 or TRBV12-4 to TRBJ1-1, with no clear D. V gave up 2 bases and J gave up 4 bases, with 11 bases separating them. The CDR3 has 14 residues. The CDR3 here is CASSLSREGTEAFF. The CDR3 DNA sequence: TGTGCCAGCAGTTTATCCCGGGAGGGCACTGAAGCTTTCTTT.

This chain joins TRBV4-3 and TRBJ2-1; maybe TRBD2 (5 bases). V lost 0 bases and J lost 7, with 16 bases in between. Germline lookup yields CDR1 LGHNA and CDR2 YSLEER. The CDR3 extends over 16 amino acids. CDR3 nucleotide sequence: TGCGCCAGCAGCCAAGATTCGTCGGGATTGGGGAATGAGCAGTTCTTC. This codes for CASSQDSSGLGNEQFF.

This clonotype was recorded a few times. This sequence joins TRBV6-5 and TRBJ1-1, with D maybe TRBD1 (5 bases). In germline, CDR1 is MNHEY, CDR2 SVGAGI. V lost 3 bases, J lost 3 bases, and 17 bases lay in between. The CDR3 is made up of 16 amino acids. In DNA, the CDR3 is TGTGCCAGCAGTTATTCTTATAGGGGAGTGTACACTGAAGCTTTCTTT. Its protein is CASSYSYRGVYTEAFF.

This clonotype was recorded at least ten times. This chain links TRBV29-1 with TRBJ2-2; 9 bases agree with TRBD1. Germline V gene lookup returns CDR1 SQVTM and CDR2 ANQGSEA. The V and J ends lost 7 bases and 4 bases, in that order; junction bases with no gene match: 10. The CDR3 sequence is 15 residues long. The CDR3 loop is CSAQRGTGSTGELFF. DNA of the CDR3: TGCAGCGCACAGCGAGGGACAGGGAGCACCGGGGAGCTGTTTTTT.

The chain links TRBV20-1 to TRBJ2-7; D may be TRBD2 (6 bases). The CDR3 has 12 amino acids. Trimming left V 6 bases short and J 1 base short, with 10 bases between. Germline CDR1 and CDR2: DFQATT and SNEGSKA (reference sequence). The CDR3 DNA reads as TGCAGTGCAGTGGGGGGATCCTACGAGCAGTACTTC. Its protein is CSAVGGSYEQYF.

This clonotype came up a few times. V gene TRBV19 combines with J gene TRBJ1-6; D gene unclear. Deletions cut 4 bases from V and 7 bases from J, with 8 bases between. CDR1 and CDR2 (germline): LNHDA, SQIVND (reference sequence). This CDR3 comprises 13 residues. The CDR3 DNA follows: TGTGCCAGTAGTAGCCGAATCAATTCACCCCTCCACTTT. Translation: CASSSRINSPLHF.

This chain connects TRBV14 to TRBJ2-3; a possible D gene is TRBD2 (5 bases). This CDR3 is built from 14 residues. V was pared by 4 bases and J by 2 bases, with 10 bases between. CDR1 is SGHDN, CDR2 FVKESK, per germline. CDR3 in DNA: TGTGCCAGCAGCCGGGGAGCCCTCACAGATACGCAGTATTTT. Translated, it gives CASSRGALTDTQYF.

This clonotype showed up many times. V and J are TRBV29-1 and TRBJ2-1, with TRBD1 matching 11 bases. CDR3 length equals 14 residues. V trimming: 7 bases; J trimming: 5 bases; junction bases outside the gene matches: 7. Germline values: CDR1 SQVTM, CDR2 ANQGSEA. This CDR3 is CSAHRDRGNNEQFF. The CDR3 coding sequence is TGCAGCGCTCACCGGGACAGGGGGAACAATGAGCAGTTCTTC.

This clonotype was detected only a few times. V gene TRBV29-1 combines with J gene TRBJ2-5; tentatively, D is TRBD1 (6 bases). V lost 6 bases to trimming and J lost 1 base, with 12 bases between them. Germline V gives CDR1 SQVTM, CDR2 ANQGSEA. This CDR3 has 13 residues. The CDR3 DNA reads as TGCAGCGTCGCACCAGGGGCCCAAGAGACCCAGTACTTC. This translates into CSVAPGAQETQYF.

The chain has TRBV18 and TRBJ2-7; D is perhaps TRBD1 or TRBD2 (5 bases each). Trimming took 2 bases from V and 9 from J, leaving 14 bases between them. The CDR3 is 13 residues long. Per the germline V gene, CDR1 is KGHSH and CDR2 is LQKENI. CDR3 residues: CASSPGTDDGQYF. CDR3 nucleotide sequence: TGTGCCAGCTCACCAGGGACGGACGACGGGCAGTACTTC.

The chain couples TRBV27 to TRBJ2-7; 9 bases fit TRBD2. Germline trimming cut 5 bases from V and 3 bases from J; bases unmatched to any gene: 8. Germline values: CDR1 MNHEY, CDR2 SMNVEV (reference sequence). The CDR3 covers 15 residues. The CDR3 DNA reads TGTGCCAGCAGTCTGCTTAGCGGGGGCGGCTACGAGCAGTACTTC. Translating gives CASSLLSGGGYEQYF.

The chain employs TRBV12-3 or TRBV12-4 and TRBJ1-1, with 7 bases matching TRBD1. V trimming: 1 base; J trimming: 4 bases; junction bases outside the gene matches: 9. The CDR3 is made up of 16 amino acids. The CDR3 is CASSLVPDRTGTEAFF. The CDR3 DNA reads as TGTGCCAGCAGTTTAGTTCCCGACAGGACAGGCACTGAAGCTTTCTTT.

Here the CDR3 reads CSADPRVANTEAFF. CDR3 DNA sequence: TGCAGTGCGGACCCCAGGGTAGCGAACACTGAAGCTTTCTTT. The rearrangement uses TRBV20-1 and TRBJ1-1, with a possible D match to TRBD1 (5 bases). The V end was cut by 6 bases, the J end by 1 base, with 15 bases between. The CDR3 runs to 14 residues. CDR1 DFQATT and CDR2 SNEGSKA come from the germline V gene (reference sequence).

This rearrangement joins TRBV28 to TRBJ1-2; 9 bases line up with TRBD1. V was pared by 7 bases and J by 4 bases, with 10 bases of the junction left unmatched. The CDR3 length is 15 residues. The germline V gene has CDR1 MDHEN and CDR2 SYDVKM. CDR3 DNA sequence: TGTGCCAGCACCTCCGGGACAGGGATTATCTATGGCTACACCTTC. Translating it yields CASTSGTGIIYGYTF.

This chain uses TRBV9 with TRBJ2-1, with D possibly matching TRBD2 (6 bases). The CDR3 consists of 16 residues. The V end lost 0 bases, the J end lost 4 bases, and 14 bases lay between the germline ends. CDR1 and CDR2 from the germline V gene are SGDLS and YYNGEE. The CDR3 DNA is TGTGCCAGCAGCGTAGAGGATAGCGGACCATACAATGAGCAGTTCTTC. It codes for CASSVEDSGPYNEQFF.

This clonotype came up many times. V usage is TRBV7-2 and J usage is TRBJ2-5; 9 nucleotides agree with TRBD2. V lost 4 bases to trimming and J lost 5 bases; unmatched junction nucleotides: 2. There are 13 residues in the CDR3. Germline values: CDR1 SGHTA, CDR2 FQGNSA. CDR3 in amino acids: CASSSGLAETQYF. The DNA of the CDR3 is TGTGCCAGCAGCTCGGGACTAGCTGAGACCCAGTACTTC.

The chain recombines TRBV20-1 with TRBJ2-7; a possible D gene is TRBD2 (6 bases). From germline, CDR1 is DFQATT and CDR2 SNEGSKA (reference sequence). Between the trimmed V and J ends, which lost 1 base and 2 bases, there was a span of 18 bases. The CDR3 has 16 residues. The DNA for the CDR3 is TGCAGTGCTAGAGCCCAACTAGCCGGACACACCTACGAGCAGTACTTC. Amino acids: CSARAQLAGHTYEQYF.

This rearrangement joins TRBV7-2 to TRBJ1-5, with D unclear. Germline loops: CDR1 SGHTA, CDR2 FQGNSA. The length of the CDR3 is 14 residues. V lost 2 bases and J 0 bases, leaving 5 bases between the germline ends. The DNA for the CDR3 is TGTGCCAGCAGCTTATTAGCTAGCAATCAGCCCCAGCATTTT. Translated, it gives CASSLLASNQPQHF.

This chain joins TRBV18 and TRBJ2-4; no clear D gene. Trimming shortened V by 2 bases and J by 5 bases, and 7 bases separated the two germline ends. The germline CDR1 and CDR2 sequences are KGHSH and LQKENI. This CDR3 has 13 amino acids. DNA for the CDR3: TGTGCCAGCTCACCAGGGCTCGAAAACATTCAGTACTTC. It yields the protein CASSPGLENIQYF. Complete variable domain (other parts from reference TRBV18 and TRBJ2-4): NAGVMQNPRHLVRRRGQEARLRCSPMKGHSHVYWYRQLPEEGLKFMVYLQKENIIDESGMPKERFSAEFPKEGPSILRIQQVVRGDSAAYFCASSPGLENIQYFGAGTRLSVL.

This clonotype was seen a handful of times. In this CDR3 the conserved last residue, phenylalanine or tryptophan, is missing, so a read error is likely. The limits of the CDR3 on the DNA are not certain, so only TCRdb's listed CDR3 is given. This sequence joins TRBV18 and TRBJ2-7; TRBD2, the table's D call, lacks a check against the DNA. Germline loops: CDR1 KGHSH, CDR2 LQKENI. The CDR3 is 10 amino acids in total, end residues counted. CDR3 protein: CASSPGGGPS.

The rearrangement uses TRBV6-2 or TRBV6-3 and TRBJ1-6; D ambiguous. CDR1 is MNHEY and CDR2 is SVGEGT in the germline V gene. The CDR3 totals 15 residues. Between the trimmed V and J ends, which lost 6 bases and 0 bases, there was a span of 9 bases. CDR3 residues: CASSRWSSYNSPLHF. Written as DNA, the CDR3 is TGTGCCAGCAGCCGGTGGAGCTCCTATAATTCACCCCTCCACTTT.

This clonotype turned up a few times. The chain couples TRBV7-3 to TRBJ2-2, with 8 bases matching TRBD2. J was trimmed by 5 bases and V by 5 bases; bases with no gene match: 1. Germline loops: CDR1 SGHTA, CDR2 FQGTGA. This CDR3 is built from 13 residues. The CDR3 DNA reads as TGTGCCAGCAGCACGGGGGGGACCGGGGAGCTGTTTTTT. Encoded protein: CASSTGGTGELFF.

V gene TRBV6-2 or TRBV6-3 combines with J gene TRBJ2-1; D unresolved. Between the trimmed V and J ends, which lost 8 bases and 6 bases, there was a span of 8 bases. The V gene's germline CDR1 is MNHEY and CDR2 SVGEGT. This CDR3 has 11 residues. CDR3 region: CASAIVNEQFF. Written as DNA, the CDR3 is TGTGCCAGCGCCATAGTCAATGAGCAGTTCTTC.

This clonotype was observed a handful of times. The V call is TRBV20-1, the J call TRBJ2-1; 10 bases agree with TRBD2. V lost 0 bases and J lost 4; bases outside the gene matches: 3. The CDR3 runs to 15 residues. Germline CDR1 and CDR2: DFQATT and SNEGSKA (reference sequence). The CDR3 DNA reads TGCAGTGCTAGAGAGGCTAGCGGGGGATACAATGAGCAGTTCTTC. The encoded protein is CSAREASGGYNEQFF.

This clonotype has a handful of counts. The chain couples TRBV5-1 to TRBJ2-7, with D perhaps matching TRBD2 (5 bases). Looked up from germline, CDR1 is SGHRS and CDR2 is YFSETQ. The CDR3 has 14 residues. V was cut by 4 bases and J by 2 bases, with 13 bases left in between. For the CDR3, the DNA is TGCGCCAGCAGCCTCGAAGCGGAGGCCTACGAGCAGTACTTC. Translation: CASSLEAEAYEQYF.

This clonotype was detected only a few times. The chain has TRBV12-3 or TRBV12-4 and TRBJ2-1; 12 bases are shared with TRBD2. The CDR3 sequence is 16 residues long. Trimming at V came to 1 base and at J to 8 bases, leaving 6 bases not matched to a gene. CDR3 in amino acids: CASSLDGLAGGDEQFF. The DNA of the CDR3 is TGTGCCAGCAGTTTAGATGGGCTAGCGGGAGGGGATGAGCAGTTCTTC.

This clonotype was detected ten times or more. This rearrangement joins TRBV30 to TRBJ2-7, with 7 bases identical to TRBD1. The CDR3 runs 14 residues. Germline trimming cut 1 base from V and 3 bases from J; bases unmatched to any gene: 6. CDR1 is GTSNPN, CDR2 SVGIG, per germline (reference sequence). The CDR3 is CAWSAWDRGYEQYF. CDR3 in DNA: TGTGCCTGGAGTGCTTGGGACAGAGGCTACGAGCAGTACTTC. The complete variable domain, with remaining parts taken from reference TRBV30 and TRBJ2-7, reads SQTIHQWPATLVQPVGSPLSLECTVEGTSNPNLYWYRQAAGRGLQLLFYSVGIGQISSEVPQNLSASRPQDRQFILSSKKLLLSDSGFYLCAWSAWDRGYEQYFGPGTRLTVT.

This clonotype has more than one count but fewer than ten. The chain links TRBV4-1 to TRBJ1-1; D is perhaps TRBD1 (5 bases). Trimming removed 5 bases from V and 4 bases from J, with 23 bases in between. CDR1 is MGHRA, CDR2 YSYEKL, per germline. This CDR3 is 17 amino acids long. In DNA form, the CDR3 reads TGCGCCAGCAGCGCAAGTGCTAATGTTGGGGGGAGCACTGAAGCTTTCTTT. Encoded protein: CASSASANVGGSTEAFF.

The chain uses TRBV7-2 and TRBJ2-4; D possibly corresponds to TRBD2 (5 bases). Trimming removed 0 bases from V and 0 bases from J, with 9 bases in between. CDR1 is SGHTA, CDR2 FQGNSA, per germline. The CDR3 totals 16 residues. Written as DNA, the CDR3 is TGTGCCAGCAGCTTAGCGGGAGACTTAGCCAAAAACATTCAGTACTTC. It translates to CASSLAGDLAKNIQYF.